This T cell receptor (beta chain) appears in the sequencing data of a study of spatial heterogeneity in lung cancer. Across the study: Detected sequences consistently included more beta-chain ones than alpha-chain ones. Study-wide points: Ubiquitous expanded tumor TCRs appeared in blood more at resection than follow-up.

Germline lookup yields CDR1 MNHNS and CDR2 SASEGT. There are 13 residues in the CDR3. V shed 5 bases and J shed 3 bases, with 11 bases lying between them. In regard to this clonotype: Its antigen is undetermined.

The time point denotes: sample taken at primary tumor resection. The donor group consisted of over 60 patients who had untreated, early-stage non-small cell lung cancer. The authors sequenced whole RNA from tumor, nontumor lung or frozen PBMC without sorting. Each CDR3 protein gets one entry after TCRdb re-called the 5' RACE reads with MiXCR. The data hold roughly 40,000 distinct CDR3 sequences, with under 7.5% observed a single time. V and J are TRBV6-1 and TRBJ2-7; D tentatively fits TRBD1 or TRBD2 (6 bases each). The specimen was PBMCs, collected at surgery. This TCR came from a female donor with early-stage non-small cell lung cancer. The CDR3 DNA sequence: TGTGCCAGCAGTACCGGGGGCCGCTACGAGCAGTACTTC. Its translation: CASSTGGRYEQYF.